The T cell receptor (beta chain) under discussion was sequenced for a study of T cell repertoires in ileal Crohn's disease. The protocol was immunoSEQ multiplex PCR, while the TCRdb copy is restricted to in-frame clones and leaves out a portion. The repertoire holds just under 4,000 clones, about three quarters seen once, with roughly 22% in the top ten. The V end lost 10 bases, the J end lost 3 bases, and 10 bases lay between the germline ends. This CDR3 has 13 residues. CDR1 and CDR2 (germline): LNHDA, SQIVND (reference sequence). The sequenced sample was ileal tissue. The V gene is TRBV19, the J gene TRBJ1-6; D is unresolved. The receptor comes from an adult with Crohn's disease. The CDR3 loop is CATRAVYNSPLHF. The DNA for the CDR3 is TGTGCCACGAGGGCGGTCTATAATTCACCCCTCCACTTT.